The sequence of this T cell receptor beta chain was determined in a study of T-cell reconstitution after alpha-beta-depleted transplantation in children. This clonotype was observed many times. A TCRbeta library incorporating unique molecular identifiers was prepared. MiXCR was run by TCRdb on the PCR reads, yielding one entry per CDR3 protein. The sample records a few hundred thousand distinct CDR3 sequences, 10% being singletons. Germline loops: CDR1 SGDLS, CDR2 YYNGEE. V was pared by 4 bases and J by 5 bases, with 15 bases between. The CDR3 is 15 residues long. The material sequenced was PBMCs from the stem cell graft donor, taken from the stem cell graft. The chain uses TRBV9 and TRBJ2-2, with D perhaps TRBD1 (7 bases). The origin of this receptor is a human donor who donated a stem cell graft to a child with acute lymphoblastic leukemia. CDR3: CASSPEGARTGELFF. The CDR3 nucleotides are TGTGCCAGCAGCCCGGAGGGGGCGCGAACCGGGGAGCTGTTTTTT.